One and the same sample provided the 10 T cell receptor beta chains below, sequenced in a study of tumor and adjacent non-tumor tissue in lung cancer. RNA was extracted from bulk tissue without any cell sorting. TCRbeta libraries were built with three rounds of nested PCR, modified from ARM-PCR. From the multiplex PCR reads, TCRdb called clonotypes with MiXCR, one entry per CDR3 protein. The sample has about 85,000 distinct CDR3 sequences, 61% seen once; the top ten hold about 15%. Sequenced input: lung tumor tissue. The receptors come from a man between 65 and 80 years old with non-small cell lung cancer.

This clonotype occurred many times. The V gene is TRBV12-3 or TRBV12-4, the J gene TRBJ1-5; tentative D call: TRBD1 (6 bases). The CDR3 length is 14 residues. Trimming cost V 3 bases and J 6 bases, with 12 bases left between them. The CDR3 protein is CASSFTGGFQPQHF. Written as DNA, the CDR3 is TGTGCCAGCAGTTTCACGGGGGGCTTTCAGCCCCAGCATTTT.

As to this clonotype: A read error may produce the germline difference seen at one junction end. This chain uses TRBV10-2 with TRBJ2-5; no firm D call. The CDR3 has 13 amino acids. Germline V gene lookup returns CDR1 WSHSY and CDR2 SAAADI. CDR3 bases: TGCGCCAGTAGTGGGTTTACGGAAGAGACCCAGTACTTC. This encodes CASSGFTEETQYF.

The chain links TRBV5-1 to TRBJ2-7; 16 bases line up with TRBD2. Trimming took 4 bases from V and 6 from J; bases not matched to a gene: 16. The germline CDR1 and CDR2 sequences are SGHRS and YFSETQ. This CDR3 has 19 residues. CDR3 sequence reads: CASSTLPGLAGGPGVEQYF. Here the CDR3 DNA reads TGCGCCAGCAGCACCCTGCCGGGACTAGCGGGAGGGCCGGGGGTCGAGCAGTACTTC.

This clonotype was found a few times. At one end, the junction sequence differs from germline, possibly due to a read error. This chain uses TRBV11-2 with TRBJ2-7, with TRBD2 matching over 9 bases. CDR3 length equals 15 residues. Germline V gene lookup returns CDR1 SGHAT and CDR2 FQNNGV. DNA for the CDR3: TGTGCCAGCAGTTTAGATTTAGCGGGGGACTCCGGTCGGTACTTT. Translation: CASSLDLAGDSGRYF.

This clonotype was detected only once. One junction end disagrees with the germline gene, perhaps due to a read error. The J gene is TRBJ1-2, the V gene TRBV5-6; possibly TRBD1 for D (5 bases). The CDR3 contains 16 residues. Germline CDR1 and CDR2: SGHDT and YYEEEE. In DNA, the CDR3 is TGTGCCGGCAGCTTCGGTACAGGTGTCCAATCGGGAGGCTACACTTTC. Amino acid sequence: CAGSFGTGVQSGGYTF.

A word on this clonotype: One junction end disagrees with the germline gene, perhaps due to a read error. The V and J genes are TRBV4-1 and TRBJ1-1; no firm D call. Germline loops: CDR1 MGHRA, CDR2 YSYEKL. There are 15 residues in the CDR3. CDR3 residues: CASNQGRTTDAEAFF. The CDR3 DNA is TGCGCCAGCAACCAAGGGAGGACGACGGACGCTGAAGCTTTCTTT.

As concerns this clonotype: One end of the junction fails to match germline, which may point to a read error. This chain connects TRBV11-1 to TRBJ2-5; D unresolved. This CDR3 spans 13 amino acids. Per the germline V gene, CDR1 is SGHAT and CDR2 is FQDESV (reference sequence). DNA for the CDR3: TGTGACAGCAATCAGACGGACCAAGAGACCCAGTACTTC. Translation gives CDSNQTDQETQYF.

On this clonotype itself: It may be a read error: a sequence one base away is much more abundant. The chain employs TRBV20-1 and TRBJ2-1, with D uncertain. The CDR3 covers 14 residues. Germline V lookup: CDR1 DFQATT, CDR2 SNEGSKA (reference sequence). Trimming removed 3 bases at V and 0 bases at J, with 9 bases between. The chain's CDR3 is CSASPGFSYNEQFF. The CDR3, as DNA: TGCAGTGCTAGCCCGGGCTTCTCCTACAATGAGCAGTTCTTC.

CDR3 bases: TGCGCCAGCAGTTATGGCAGGAACTATGATTACACCTTC. As protein: CASSYGRNYDYTF. The chain joins TRBV10-2 to TRBJ1-2; D call uncertain. Germline V CDR1 and CDR2: WSHSY, SAAADI. The germline V and J ends were trimmed by 5 bases and 11 bases, with 18 bases remaining between them. CDR3 size: 13 residues.

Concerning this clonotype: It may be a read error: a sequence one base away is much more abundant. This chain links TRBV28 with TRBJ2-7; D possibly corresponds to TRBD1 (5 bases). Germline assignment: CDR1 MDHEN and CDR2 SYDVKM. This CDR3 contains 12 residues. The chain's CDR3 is CACSLGPYEQYF. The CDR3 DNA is TGTGCCTGCAGTCTGGGGCCCTACGAGCAGTACTTC.